Listed below are T cell receptor beta chains from one sample, sequenced in a study of identical twins. Each CDR3 protein is one row after TCRdb ran MiXCR on the 5' RACE reads. The sample lists around 960,000 distinct CDR3 sequences, around an eighth occurring once. These data also formed part of another study, on yellow fever vaccine responses in identical twins.

The sequencing sample was made of PBMCs. All receptors come from a woman between 18 and 30 years old in good health. Each CDR3 is given with its conserved first and last residue. Fields, in order: J gene, clone size, V gene, D gene, CDR3 DNA, CDR3 protein. D genes are given only for firm matches. Not all rows give a size; the values are once, few, many and, for expanded clones, a class.

>TRBJ1-6|few|TRBV6-1|-
TGTGCCAGCAGCCCCATGGGGGAGGGTCTTTCACCCCTCCACTTT
CASSPMGEGLSPLHF
>TRBJ2-7|few|TRBV12-5|-
TGTGCTAGTGGTTTGGGCCCAAAGGGGGCGGGAAAAAGCGGTACCGAGCAGTACTTC
CASGLGPKGAGKSGTEQYF
>TRBJ2-3|-|TRBV12-3/TRBV12-4|-
TGTGCCAGCAGTCCCCCCCGCGGGGGCCGCACAGATACGCAGTATTTT
CASSPPRGGRTDTQYF
>TRBJ1-1|many|TRBV7-9|-
TGTGCCAGCAGCTTTGGGGAAAACGCTGAAGCTTTCTTT
CASSFGENAEAFF
>TRBJ2-1|many|TRBV27|-
TGTGCCAGCAGTTTACGGGGCGGTAGCTCCTACAATGAGCAGTTCTTC
CASSLRGGSSYNEQFF
>TRBJ2-1|few|TRBV12-5|-
TGTGCTAGTGGTTTGGTACAGTCTACACGGCGGTTCTTC
CASGLVQSTRRFF
>TRBJ2-2|few|TRBV5-1|TRBD1
TGCGCCAGCAGCTTGTACTTCGACAGGGTAAAGACCGGGGAGCTGTTTTTT
CASSLYFDRVKTGELFF
>TRBJ2-1|many|TRBV28|TRBD1
TGTGCCAGCAGTCTCGATTGGACAGGGGGCAATGAGCAGTTCTTC
CASSLDWTGGNEQFF
>TRBJ1-5|few|TRBV12-3/TRBV12-4|TRBD1
TGTGCCAGCAGAGCCGGGACAGTGGATCAGCCCCAGCATTTT
CASRAGTVDQPQHF
>TRBJ1-6|few|TRBV28|TRBD1
TGTGCCAGCGATACAGGGGGTTCACCCCTCCACTTT
CASDTGGSPLHF
>TRBJ2-7|few|TRBV28|TRBD2
TGTGCCAGCACCGTTACCGGGACTAGCGACCCCTACGAGCAGTACTTC
CASTVTGTSDPYEQYF
>TRBJ2-7|-|TRBV7-9|TRBD1
TGTGCCAGCAGCTTAGAACCTCGGGACAGAGGTTACGAGCAGTACTTC
CASSLEPRDRGYEQYF
>TRBJ2-1|-|TRBV19|-
TGTGCCAGTAGTATGTCTCAGGTCTCCTACAATGAGCAGTTCTTC
CASSMSQVSYNEQFF
>TRBJ2-1|few|TRBV18|TRBD1
TGTGCCAGCTCACCGGGGAGTCCGGGACAGGGCCTGTTCTTC
CASSPGSPGQGLFF
>TRBJ2-5|many|TRBV12-3/TRBV12-4|-
TGTGCCAGCAGTCCCCACAGGTTCCAAGAGACCCAGTACTTC
CASSPHRFQETQYF
>TRBJ2-2|-|TRBV7-9|-
TGTGCCAGCAGCTCGGGGCGGGTCTACACCGGGGAGCTGTTTTTT
CASSSGRVYTGELFF
>TRBJ2-5|few|TRBV4-1|-
TGCGCCAGCAGACGGGCAGGGTCGAAAGAGACCCAGTACTTC
CASRRAGSKETQYF
>TRBJ1-2|few|TRBV29-1|TRBD1
TGCAGCGTTGAAACAGGGGACTATGGCTACACCTTC
CSVETGDYGYTF
>TRBJ2-3|few|TRBV7-8|TRBD2
TGTGCCAGCAGCCCATTAGCGGGTCCTAGCACAGATACGCAGTATTTT
CASSPLAGPSTDTQYF
>TRBJ2-1|many|TRBV5-1|-
TGCGCCAGCAGCTTGCCAGAAGATGAGCAGTTCTTC
CASSLPEDEQFF
>TRBJ2-1|many|TRBV13|-
TGTGCCAGCAGCTTTGGGGCAGGGTGGAATGAGCAGTTCTTC
CASSFGAGWNEQFF
>TRBJ1-3|few|TRBV6-2/TRBV6-3|-
TGTGCCAGCAGTTACTCAACAGATTTCTCTGGAAACACCATATATTTT
CASSYSTDFSGNTIYF
>TRBJ2-3|many|TRBV7-9|-
TGTGCCAGCAGCTTAGAAGACACCACAGATACGCAGTATTTT
CASSLEDTTDTQYF
>TRBJ2-7|-|TRBV29-1|-
TGCAGCGTCCCAGGGTACAGGGACGAGCAGTACTTC
CSVPGYRDEQYF
>TRBJ2-1|few|TRBV7-7|-
TGTGCCAGCAGCTTAGGGCTAGACGCAAGTGAGCAGTTCTTC
CASSLGLDASEQFF
>TRBJ1-6|-|TRBV9|-
TGTGCCAGCAGCGTAGGTCCGGAACATAATTCACCCCTCCACTTT
CASSVGPEHNSPLHF
>TRBJ2-1|-|TRBV4-2|TRBD1
TGTGCCAGCAGCCAAGATAGACAGGGCTTGCAGTTCTTC
CASSQDRQGLQFF
>TRBJ2-3|once|TRBV28|TRBD2
TGTGCCAGCAGTTCGGCCGGGACTAGCGGGGCCACAGATACGCAGTATTTT
CASSSAGTSGATDTQYF
>TRBJ2-7|-|TRBV20-1|TRBD2
TGCAGTGCTAGAGATAGCGGGCTCACTAGCGGGAAAAATGTTTACGAGCAGTACTTC
CSARDSGLTSGKNVYEQYF
>TRBJ2-4|-|TRBV5-1|-
TGCGCCAGCAGCGGGGGACTGCGGGCAGACATTCAGTACTTC
CASSGGLRADIQYF
>TRBJ2-5|-|TRBV3-1|-
TGTGCCAGCAGCCAAATTGTGGAGACCCAGTACTTC
CASSQIVETQYF
>TRBJ2-7|many|TRBV5-1|-
TGCGCCAGCAGCTCACAACCAGATATCTACGAGCAGTACTTC
CASSSQPDIYEQYF
>TRBJ2-1|few|TRBV12-3/TRBV12-4|-
TGTGCCAGCAAGATGGGAACGGGGAAGTTCTTC
CASKMGTGKFF
>TRBJ2-1|-|TRBV6-5|TRBD1
TGTGCCAGCAGTTACCTACCCGCAGGGGGCTTTGCCAATGAGCAGTTCTTC
CASSYLPAGGFANEQFF
>TRBJ2-1|few|TRBV2|TRBD2
TGTGCCAGCAAGGGCAGGAGCGGGAGTGTGGATGAGCAGTTCTTC
CASKGRSGSVDEQFF
>TRBJ2-1|few|TRBV14|-
TGTGCCAGCAGCCAAGGGGGTCCGAGTGAGCAGTTCTTC
CASSQGGPSEQFF
>TRBJ2-1|few|TRBV11-2|TRBD2
TGTGCCAGCAGCCAACGGACTAGCGGGGCCACCACCTCCTACAATGAGCAGTTCTTC
CASSQRTSGATTSYNEQFF
>TRBJ1-5|few|TRBV12-3/TRBV12-4|-
TGTGCCAGCAGTTTAGGCCAGGGTGGTCGCAATCAGCCCCAGCATTTT
CASSLGQGGRNQPQHF
>TRBJ2-5|-|TRBV7-6|TRBD2
TGTGCCAGCAGCTTAGCGGAGCGGGAGCGATTTTTTGAGACCCAGTACTTC
CASSLAERERFFETQYF
>TRBJ2-1|few|TRBV9|-
TGTGCCAGCAGCGTAGAGAACAATGAGCAGTTCTTC
CASSVENNEQFF
>TRBJ2-7|many|TRBV5-1|TRBD2
TGCGCCAGCAGCTCGGGGACTAGCGACGCCTACGAGCAGTACTTC
CASSSGTSDAYEQYF
>TRBJ2-1|few|TRBV12-3/TRBV12-4|TRBD2
TGTGCCAGCAGCCCGACTAGCGCCAACAATGAGCAGTTCTTC
CASSPTSANNEQFF
>TRBJ2-2|-|TRBV27|-
TGTGCCAGCAGTTTTGGTACTAGCAGCACCGGGGAGCTGTTTTTT
CASSFGTSSTGELFF
>TRBJ2-1|-|TRBV20-1|TRBD2
TGCAGTGCTAGAGTTCCCCCAACTAGCGGGGGCTACAATGAGCAGTTCTTC
CSARVPPTSGGYNEQFF
>TRBJ2-3|few|TRBV5-1|-
TGCGCCAGCAGCTTCGGCAGGGTAGGAGATACGCAGTATTTT
CASSFGRVGDTQYF